Sequencing of this T cell receptor beta chain was carried out in a study of T-cell memory formation after mild COVID-19. The J segment lost 4 bases and the V segment lost 3 bases, leaving 5 bases of the junction unmatched. Germline CDR1 reads MGHRA; CDR2 reads YSYEKL. The CDR3 covers 15 residues. Notes on the study in general: Of the contracting clones, CD4+ ones lay mainly in CM and EM, and CD8+ ones in EMRA.

This clonotype was counted between two and nine times. Antigen unknown. It was 5'RACE with constant-segment primers that produced the TCR alpha and TCR beta cDNA libraries, which carried sample barcodes and UMIs. TCRdb independently ran MiXCR on the 5' RACE reads; one entry per CDR3 protein. The table lists roughly 560,000 distinct CDR3 sequences, about a fifth of them singletons. Source material: PBMCs or a T cell subset sorted from them (not recorded which). The receptor comes from an adult woman who had mild COVID-19 (a few samples of this study predate the infection). Cell type and time point are not known. The chain recombines TRBV4-1 with TRBJ1-2, with 10 bases matching TRBD1. The CDR3 DNA is TGCGCCAGCAGCCATACGGGACAGGGGACCTATGGCTACACCTTC. It codes for CASSHTGQGTYGYTF.